These 27 T cell receptor beta chains came from one sample sequenced in a study of T cell repertoires in cytomegalovirus infection. TCRdb re-called the reads through MiXCR, storing one row per CDR3 protein. The table includes fewer than 200,000 distinct CDR3 sequences, about a fifth detected once. No antigen has been identified for these receptors. The sample here was CD8+ T cells from cultured PBMCs, taken from culture after CMV antigen stimulation. The origin of the receptors is a human donor in good health (CMV status not recorded). Some clones in this sample may be carry-over from other donors' samples.

V and J are TRBV7-9 and TRBJ2-7; D call uncertain. The CDR3 contains 15 residues. V gave up 1 base and J gave up 2 bases, with 12 bases separating them. CDR1 is SEHNR and CDR2 is FQNEAQ in the germline V gene (reference sequence). The chain's CDR3 is CASSLVAGATYEQYF. CDR3 sequence (DNA): TGTGCCAGCAGCTTAGTAGCCGGAGCCACCTACGAGCAGTACTTC.

The CDR3, as DNA: TGTGCCACCAGCAGAGGCCCCGCACTAGCGGATCTTTACGAGCAGTACTTC. Translating gives CATSRGPALADLYEQYF. The V gene is TRBV15, the J gene TRBJ2-7; 8 bases map to TRBD2. With V trimmed by 1 base and J by 4 bases, 12 bases remained unmatched. CDR3 length: 17 amino acids. Germline CDR1 and CDR2: LNHNV and YYDKDF (reference sequence).

This chain joins TRBV6-5 and TRBJ1-1; weak D call: TRBD1 (5 bases). The germline gives CDR1 MNHEY, CDR2 SVGAGI. This CDR3 is 15 amino acids long. Deletions cut 0 bases from V and 6 bases from J, with 14 bases between. The CDR3: CASSYSKFGAAEAFF. For the CDR3, the DNA is TGTGCCAGCAGTTACTCGAAGTTCGGGGCCGCTGAAGCTTTCTTT.

This chain uses TRBV12-3 or TRBV12-4 with TRBJ2-1, with 7 positions matching TRBD2. CDR3 length equals 13 residues. Losses at the gene ends were 5 bases for V and 14 bases for J; bases not matched to a gene: 12. CDR3 in amino acids: CASSLLLGEGEFF. The CDR3 DNA sequence: TGTGCCAGCAGTCTCCTTTTGGGGGAGGGCGAGTTCTTC.

The table lists this clonotype with a few counts. This chain links TRBV4-3 with TRBJ1-1, with 7 bases identical to TRBD1. Germline V lookup: CDR1 LGHNA, CDR2 YSLEER. CDR3 length equals 15 residues. J was trimmed by 3 bases and V by 0 bases; bases with no gene match: 4. The DNA for the CDR3 is TGCGCCAGCAGCCAAGAATGGAGGGGGCACACTGAAGCTTTCTTT. This sequence encodes CASSQEWRGHTEAFF.

V and J are TRBV12-3 or TRBV12-4 and TRBJ1-3; D uncertain. Trimming cost V 8 bases and J 4 bases, with 18 bases left between them. This CDR3 comprises 15 residues. The CDR3 sequence: CASWGFGHSGNTIYF. As DNA, the CDR3 is TGTGCCAGCTGGGGATTTGGGCATTCAGGAAACACCATATATTTT.

CDR3 sequence reads: CASSQGSGSSYEQYF. CDR3 sequence (DNA): TGCGCCAGCAGCCAAGGCTCAGGAAGCTCCTACGAGCAGTACTTC. The gene calls are TRBV4-1 and TRBJ2-7; unclear D gene. Per the germline V gene, CDR1 is MGHRA and CDR2 is YSYEKL. Trimming removed 1 base from V and 0 bases from J, with 10 bases in between. CDR3 length: 15 amino acids.

Only a few counts were recorded for this clonotype. The V and J genes are TRBV29-1 and TRBJ2-3; D ambiguous. The germline V gene encodes CDR1 SQVTM and CDR2 ANQGSEA. This CDR3 contains 12 residues. V lost 4 bases and J lost 1, with 6 bases in between. DNA for the CDR3: TGCAGCGTTGGACGACGCACAGATACGCAGTATTTT. Translated: CSVGRRTDTQYF.

The V call is TRBV12-3 or TRBV12-4, the J call TRBJ2-5, with D perhaps assigned TRBD1 or TRBD2 (6 bases each). The V gene lost 2 bases and the J gene lost 4 bases, with 11 bases spanning the gap. The length of the CDR3 is 14 residues. CDR3 region: CASSLSGAPETQYF. CDR3 bases: TGTGCCAGCAGTTTATCGGGGGCCCCAGAGACCCAGTACTTC.

The J gene is TRBJ2-3, the V gene TRBV7-2, with 10 bases identical to TRBD1. There are 17 residues in the CDR3. Germline CDR1 SGHTA, CDR2 FQGNSA. With V trimmed by 5 bases and J by 4 bases, 12 bases remained unmatched. This CDR3 is CASSGQGTGASPDTQYF. CDR3 in DNA: TGTGCCAGCAGCGGCCAGGGGACAGGGGCGAGCCCAGATACGCAGTATTTT.

This clonotype was detected only once. V and J are TRBV4-1 and TRBJ2-5; possibly TRBD2 for D (6 bases). Per the germline V gene, CDR1 is MGHRA and CDR2 is YSYEKL. The CDR3 has 15 residues. V was pared by 3 bases and J by 7 bases, with 18 bases between. Here the CDR3 DNA reads TGCGCCAGCAGCCAGGATCTCCATGGGGGGAGGACCCAGTACTTC. Translation gives CASSQDLHGGRTQYF.

This clonotype was counted between two and nine times. This chain joins TRBV7-2 and TRBJ2-7; maybe TRBD1 (6 bases). Germline values: CDR1 SGHTA, CDR2 FQGNSA. Trimming took off 5 bases at V and 4 bases at J, with 15 bases between the two ends. The CDR3 extends over 14 amino acids. The CDR3 sequence: CASSPAGVAYEQYF. CDR3 coding DNA: TGTGCCAGCAGCCCGGCAGGGGTAGCGTACGAGCAGTACTTC.

V is TRBV27 and J is TRBJ1-6; tentatively, D is TRBD1 (5 bases). CDR3 size: 15 residues. The ends were cut back, 7 bases at V and 6 bases at J, with 16 bases in the middle. In germline, CDR1 is MNHEY, CDR2 SMNVEV (reference sequence). In DNA, the CDR3 is TGTGCCAGCACTCCTAGGGGCAGGGTTAATTCACCCCTCCACTTT. This sequence encodes CASTPRGRVNSPLHF.

This clonotype has a handful of counts. V gene TRBV30 combines with J gene TRBJ1-3; D gene uncertain. Trimming removed 2 bases at V and 7 bases at J, with 15 bases between. The CDR3 is made up of 14 amino acids. Germline lookup yields CDR1 GTSNPN and CDR2 SVGIG (reference sequence). CDR3 sequence reads: CAWSYGSSRNTIYF. As DNA, the CDR3 is TGTGCCTGGAGTTACGGGAGTTCGCGGAACACCATATATTTT.

This chain links TRBV28 with TRBJ2-7; 10 nucleotides match TRBD1. Germline CDR1 MDHEN, CDR2 SYDVKM. The CDR3 length is 15 residues. V was pared by 1 base and J by 3 bases, with 3 bases of the junction left unmatched. The CDR3 sequence: CASSLSGTGDYEQYF. CDR3 nucleotide sequence: TGTGCCAGCAGTTTATCGGGGACAGGGGACTACGAGCAGTACTTC.

The J gene is TRBJ2-2, the V gene TRBV12-3 or TRBV12-4; 9 nucleotides align to TRBD1. With V trimmed by 6 bases and J by 7 bases, 9 bases remained unmatched. The CDR3 has 15 amino acids. CDR3 sequence: CASREDRDRDGELFF. The CDR3 nucleotides read TGTGCCAGCAGGGAAGACCGGGACAGGGACGGGGAGCTGTTTTTT.

This clonotype occurred a few times. The rearrangement links TRBV7-9 to TRBJ1-1, with D unresolved. The CDR3 contains 11 residues. CDR1 and CDR2 from the germline V gene are SEHNR and FQNEAQ (reference sequence). Trimming shortened V by 8 bases and J by 4 bases, and 8 bases separated the two germline ends. The chain's CDR3 is CASGVSTEAFF. CDR3 sequence (DNA): TGTGCCAGCGGGGTCAGCACTGAAGCTTTCTTT.

The CDR3 protein is CASSLGPQGREDQPQHF. The CDR3 nucleotides read TGTGCCAGCAGCTTAGGCCCCCAGGGGCGAGAGGATCAGCCCCAGCATTTT. The V gene is TRBV7-8, the J gene TRBJ1-5; perhaps TRBD1 as D (6 bases). This CDR3 is 17 amino acids long. Germline loops: CDR1 SGHVS, CDR2 FQNEAQ. Deletions cut 1 base from V and 5 bases from J, with 18 bases between.

This clonotype occurred a few times. The chain is built from TRBV7-8 and TRBJ2-3; tentative D call: TRBD1 (6 bases). V was clipped by 5 bases and J by 4 bases, with 22 bases between them. The CDR3 covers 17 residues. Germline loops: CDR1 SGHVS, CDR2 FQNEAQ. The CDR3 sequence: CASSRHAQGVIADTQYF. CDR3 in DNA: TGTGCCAGCAGCAGACACGCACAGGGAGTCATAGCAGATACGCAGTATTTT. The full variable domain, completed using reference TRBV7-8 and TRBJ2-3, is GAGVSQSPRYKVAKRGQDVALRCDPISGHVSLFWYQQALGQGPEFLTYFQNEAQLDKSGLPSDRFFAERPEGSVSTLKIQRTQQEDSAVYLCASSRHAQGVIADTQYFGPGTRLTVL.

This clonotype was observed a few times. J is TRBJ1-5 and V is TRBV19, with a weak D call TRBD1 (5 bases). V was clipped by 5 bases and J by 7 bases, with 12 bases between them. From germline, CDR1 is LNHDA and CDR2 SQIVND (reference sequence). CDR3 length: 13 residues. CDR3 DNA sequence: TGTGCCAGTAGTCTCCAGGGAATCCAGCCCCAGCATTTT. Translation: CASSLQGIQPQHF. Using reference TRBV19 and TRBJ1-5 for the parts outside the CDR3, the full variable domain is DGGITQSPKYLFRKEGQNVTLSCEQNLNHDAMYWYRQDPGQGLRLIYYSQIVNDFQKGDIAEGYSVSREKKESFPLTVTSAQKNPTAFYLCASSLQGIQPQHFGDGTRLSIL.

This clonotype was observed a handful of times. The V gene is TRBV10-3, the J gene TRBJ1-2; D is unresolved. The CDR3 sequence is 11 residues long. Per germline, CDR1 ENHRY and CDR2 SYGVKD. Deletions cut 6 bases from V and 8 bases from J, with 10 bases between. The CDR3 DNA follows: TGTGCCATCAGCCAGGTAGAAGGCTACACCTTC. This sequence encodes CAISQVEGYTF.

The rearrangement links TRBV10-3 to TRBJ2-7; no definite D call. V lost 0 bases and J lost 1, with 10 bases in between. The germline gives CDR1 ENHRY, CDR2 SYGVKD. CDR3 length equals 15 residues. The CDR3 loop is CAISESGLDSYEQYF. In DNA form, the CDR3 reads TGTGCCATCAGTGAGTCAGGGCTCGATTCCTACGAGCAGTACTTC.

This clonotype was observed many times. V is TRBV12-3 or TRBV12-4 and J is TRBJ1-4, with TRBD1 matching over 9 bases. This CDR3 spans 16 amino acids. Trimming took 7 bases from V and 14 from J; bases not matched to a gene: 20. The CDR3 DNA sequence: TGTGCCAGCACCCGTGCGGGACAGGGCCATCACCTTCGTCTGTTTTTT. It codes for CASTRAGQGHHLRLFF.

This clonotype was picked up a small number of times. V gene TRBV2 combines with J gene TRBJ2-2, with TRBD1 matching 7 bases. Germline trimming cut 5 bases from V and 3 bases from J; bases unmatched to any gene: 6. Per germline, CDR1 SNHLY and CDR2 FYNNEI. This CDR3 comprises 15 residues. CDR3 DNA: TGTGCCAGCAGTCCGTTAGGGACAGACACCGGGGAGCTGTTTTTT. Protein sequence: CASSPLGTDTGELFF.

Details on this clonotype: One end of the junction fails to match germline, which may point to a read error. The rearrangement uses TRBV6-5 and TRBJ1-1; TRBD1 matches at 8 bases. Per germline, CDR1 MNHEY and CDR2 SVGAGI. CDR3 size: 15 residues. CDR3 in DNA: TGTGCCCGCAGTTACTCTCAGGGGGCCTTCACTGAAGCTTTCTTT. As protein: CARSYSQGAFTEAFF.

V and J are TRBV7-9 and TRBJ2-7, with D perhaps assigned TRBD1 or TRBD2 (5 bases each). Germline V gives CDR1 SEHNR, CDR2 FQNEAQ (reference sequence). This CDR3 comprises 14 residues. V was pared by 0 bases and J by 2 bases, with 8 bases between. The CDR3 here is CASSLAGAAYEQYF. The CDR3 region has the DNA TGTGCCAGCAGCTTAGCCGGGGCAGCCTACGAGCAGTACTTC.

The chain is built from TRBV9 and TRBJ1-1; TRBD1 matches 10 bases. Germline loops: CDR1 SGDLS, CDR2 YYNGEE. CDR3 length: 16 residues. Trimming at V came to 2 bases and at J to 2 bases, leaving 6 bases not matched to a gene. The CDR3 sequence is CASSVGQGGRNTEAFF. The CDR3 DNA reads TGTGCCAGCAGCGTCGGACAGGGGGGCCGAAACACTGAAGCTTTCTTT.